This passage covers 17 T cell receptor beta chains from one sample sequenced in a study of PD-1 blockade in classical Hodgkin lymphoma. Only in-frame clones appear in the TCRdb table, and some are missing; sequencing was by immunoSEQ multiplex PCR. In the table there are approximately 11,000 clones, more than 75% of which are singletons. Every patient experienced relapse after autologous stem cell transplantation, and brentuximab vedotin exposure varied. The specimen comprised peripheral blood mononuclear cells (PBMCs), sampled at baseline. These receptors were taken from a human donor with classical Hodgkin lymphoma.

This clone occurred once. This chain joins TRBV6-5 and TRBJ1-6; 7 bases match TRBD1. The junction had 5 bases not matched to a gene; V was cut back by 6 bases and J by 9 bases. CDR3 length: 13 amino acids. The germline gives CDR1 MNHEY, CDR2 SVGAGI. Here the CDR3 reads CASRPGQPSPLHF. The CDR3 DNA sequence: TGTGCCAGCAGACCGGGACAGCCTTCACCCCTCCACTTT.

V usage is TRBV19 and J usage is TRBJ1-1; D unresolved. V gave up 0 bases and J gave up 0 bases, with 5 bases separating them. Germline V gene sequence: CDR1 LNHDA, CDR2 SQIVND (reference sequence). The CDR3 is 14 amino acids. CDR3 region: CASSIEPVNTEAFF. CDR3 nucleotide sequence: TGTGCCAGTAGTATAGAACCGGTGAACACTGAAGCTTTCTTT.

This chain links TRBV5-4 with TRBJ2-7; D is undetermined. V was pared by 0 bases and J by 2 bases, with 6 bases between. This CDR3 has 13 amino acids. Germline values: CDR1 SGHNT, CDR2 YYREEE (reference sequence). The CDR3 DNA sequence: TGTGCCAGCAGCTTGGACCGAACCTACGAGCAGTACTTC. Its translation: CASSLDRTYEQYF.

The V call is TRBV27, the J call TRBJ2-2; no clear D gene. CDR3 length: 15 residues. CDR1 is MNHEY and CDR2 is SMNVEV in the germline V gene (reference sequence). The V and J ends lost 8 bases and 1 base respectively, with 14 bases between them. CDR3 DNA sequence: TGTGCCAGCTGTGTCGGACCTATGAACACCGGGGAGCTGTTTTTT. Its protein is CASCVGPMNTGELFF.

This clone appeared a single time. The chain uses TRBV7-2 and TRBJ1-6; no reliable D call. CDR3 size: 13 residues. V lost 5 bases to trimming and J lost 7 bases, with 9 bases between them. Germline V lookup: CDR1 SGHTA, CDR2 FQGNSA. The CDR3 DNA reads TGTGCCAGCAGCGCCCCCGGAAATTCACCCCTCCACTTT. Translated: CASSAPGNSPLHF.

The rearrangement links TRBV9 to TRBJ2-6; tentatively, D is TRBD1 or TRBD2 (5 bases each). Germline V gene sequence: CDR1 SGDLS, CDR2 YYNGEE. The CDR3 length is 14 residues. Trimming left V 3 bases short and J 10 bases short, with 14 bases between. CDR3 amino acids: CASSDPRDGNVLTF. The CDR3, as DNA: TGTGCCAGCAGCGACCCCCGGGACGGTAACGTCCTGACTTTC. The variable domain in full, with the rest retrieved from reference TRBV9 and TRBJ2-6, is DSGVTQTPKHLITATGQRVTLRCSPRSGDLSVYWYQQSLDQGLQFLIQYYNGEERAKGNILERFSAQQFPDLHSELNLSSLELGDSALYFCASSDPRDGNVLTFGAGSRLTVL.

The chain combines TRBV29-1 with TRBJ1-1; the D gene is possibly TRBD1 (6 bases). The V and J ends lost 7 bases and 1 base respectively, with 13 bases between them. Germline assignment: CDR1 SQVTM and CDR2 ANQGSEA. The CDR3 totals 13 residues. Written as DNA, the CDR3 is TGCAGCGCTCGTCTACAGGGGAACACTGAAGCTTTCTTT. This sequence encodes CSARLQGNTEAFF.

This clone was seen more than once but under ten times. The rearrangement joins TRBV19 to TRBJ1-6, with D unresolved. The CDR3 has 14 residues. The V end lost 2 bases, the J end lost 9 bases, and 11 bases lay between the germline ends. Germline V lookup: CDR1 LNHDA, CDR2 SQIVND (reference sequence). The CDR3 region has the DNA TGTGCCAGTAGTATACAAGGCCCTCGTTCACCCCTCCACTTT. It yields the protein CASSIQGPRSPLHF.

This chain links TRBV4-3 with TRBJ2-3; possible D gene TRBD2, 6 bases. The CDR3 totals 15 residues. CDR1 LGHNA and CDR2 YSLEER come from the germline V gene. V dropped 4 bases and J dropped 1 base, with 12 bases sitting between them. CDR3: CASSPSGWGTDTQYF. The CDR3 DNA follows: TGCGCCAGCAGCCCCAGCGGGTGGGGCACAGATACGCAGTATTTT.

The chain couples TRBV28 to TRBJ1-3, with D unclear. The CDR3 contains 14 residues. V was trimmed by 3 bases and J by 1 base, leaving 7 bases between them. Germline CDR1 and CDR2: MDHEN and SYDVKM. CDR3 bases: TGTGCCAGCAGTTTGGCGGGTTCTGGAAACACCATATATTTT. Residues: CASSLAGSGNTIYF.

This chain joins TRBV27 and TRBJ1-1; 7 positions match TRBD1. CDR3 length: 14 residues. The J segment lost 2 bases and the V segment lost 4 bases, leaving 4 bases of the junction unmatched. Germline-derived CDR1 and CDR2 are MNHEY and SMNVEV (reference sequence). The CDR3 spells CASSYKGANTEAFF. The DNA of the CDR3 is TGTGCCAGCAGTTACAAGGGGGCTAACACTGAAGCTTTCTTT.

This clone showed up just a few times. This sequence joins TRBV5-1 and TRBJ2-2, with D tentatively TRBD1 or TRBD2 (6 bases each). The CDR3 loop spans 15 amino acids. Trimming cost V 2 bases and J 4 bases, with 12 bases left between them. Germline V gene sequence: CDR1 SGHRS, CDR2 YFSETQ. This chain's CDR3 is CASSLEGGFTGELFF. The CDR3 region has the DNA TGCGCCAGCAGCTTAGAGGGGGGTTTCACCGGGGAGCTGTTTTTT.

The V gene is TRBV5-1, the J gene TRBJ2-1, with 11 positions matching TRBD2. This CDR3 is built from 16 residues. Germline assignment: CDR1 SGHRS and CDR2 YFSETQ. J lost 9 bases, V lost 2 bases, and 10 bases had no gene match. This chain's CDR3 is CASSFPAGTSGGEQFF. The DNA of the CDR3 is TGCGCCAGCAGCTTCCCTGCCGGGACTAGCGGTGGTGAGCAGTTCTTC. Together with reference TRBV5-1 and TRBJ2-1, the CDR3 gives the full variable domain: KAGVTQTPRYLIKTRGQQVTLSCSPISGHRSVSWYQQTPGQGLQFLFEYFSETQRNKGNFPGRFSGRQFSNSRSEMNVSTLELGDSALYLCASSFPAGTSGGEQFFGPGTRLTVL.

This sequence joins TRBV11-3 and TRBJ2-3; 13 bases are a match to TRBD2. The V segment lost 7 bases and the J segment 8 bases; nucleotides outside the gene matches: 6. The CDR3 extends over 14 amino acids. In germline, CDR1 is SGHNT, CDR2 YENEEA. CDR3 coding DNA: TGTGCCAGCAAACTAGCGGGAGGGCCGGGTACGCAGTATTTT. Protein sequence: CASKLAGGPGTQYF.

This clone was seen more than once but under ten times. The V and J genes are TRBV29-1 and TRBJ1-2; no clear D. This CDR3 has 11 amino acids. Germline V lookup: CDR1 SQVTM, CDR2 ANQGSEA. V was pared by 8 bases and J by 6 bases, with 13 bases between. DNA of the CDR3: TGCAGCTTTTCCCCTATGAATGGCTACACCTTC. It translates to CSFSPMNGYTF.

This chain joins TRBV29-1 and TRBJ1-1; D might be TRBD1 (6 bases). Germline loops: CDR1 SQVTM, CDR2 ANQGSEA. V lost 3 bases to trimming and J lost 7 bases, with 12 bases between them. The CDR3 totals 12 residues. Here the CDR3 DNA reads TGCAGCGTTGAGAAGGGGGTTCGTGAAGCTTTCTTT. This gives the protein CSVEKGVREAFF.

The rearrangement joins TRBV7-3 to TRBJ2-1, with 8 nucleotides matching TRBD1. The CDR3 is 13 residues long. Trimming at V came to 5 bases and at J to 11 bases, leaving 8 bases not matched to a gene. Germline values: CDR1 SGHTA, CDR2 FQGTGA. CDR3 loop: CASSPDGQGQQFF. CDR3 in DNA: TGTGCCAGCAGCCCAGATGGACAGGGCCAGCAGTTCTTC. Full variable domain (missing parts from reference TRBV7-3 and TRBJ2-1): GAGVSQTPSNKVTEKGKYVELRCDPISGHTALYWYRQSLGQGPEFLIYFQGTGAADDSGLPNDRFFAVRPEGSVSTLKIQRTERGDSAVYLCASSPDGQGQQFFGPGTRLTVL.